Each of the 6 T cell receptor beta chains below was sequenced from the same sample in a study of T-cell memory formation after mild COVID-19. TCRdb re-analysed the 5' RACE reads in MiXCR, keeping a single row per CDR3 protein. This sample has about 170,000 distinct CDR3 sequences; 13% occur once, and the top ten carry more than 3%. The specimen sequenced was PBMCs or a T cell subset sorted from them (not recorded which). The receptors shown here come from a young man who had mild COVID-19 (a few samples of this study predate the infection). Cell type and time point are not known.

This clonotype was observed a few times. The rearrangement links TRBV7-2 to TRBJ2-5; D is possibly TRBD1 or TRBD2 (5 bases each). Germline V gives CDR1 SGHTA, CDR2 FQGNSA. The CDR3 loop spans 15 amino acids. V was clipped by 5 bases and J by 5 bases, with 18 bases between them. The CDR3 nucleotides read TGTGCCAGCAGCCCAAGAGCAGGGACGGGGGAGACCCAGTACTTC. The encoded protein is CASSPRAGTGETQYF. Full variable domain (missing parts from reference TRBV7-2 and TRBJ2-5): GAGVSQSPSNKVTEKGKDVELRCDPISGHTALYWYRQSLGQGLEFLIYFQGNSAPDKSGLPSDRFSAERTGGSVSTLTIQRTQQEDSAVYLCASSPRAGTGETQYFGPGTRLLVL.

CDR3 sequence (DNA): TGCGCCAGCAGCGTCAACAGGGTTGGTGCTGGAAACACCATATATTTT. As protein: CASSVNRVGAGNTIYF. The chain joins TRBV5-1 to TRBJ1-3, with a tentative D call TRBD1 (6 bases). Germline loops: CDR1 SGHRS, CDR2 YFSETQ. This CDR3 is built from 16 residues. V lost 4 bases and J 2 bases, leaving 16 bases between the germline ends.

The chain is built from TRBV28 and TRBJ1-3; possible D gene TRBD1, 6 bases. CDR3 length equals 14 residues. Germline CDR1 is MDHEN and CDR2 is SYDVKM. The V and J ends lost 6 bases and 7 bases respectively, with 16 bases between them. CDR3 DNA sequence: TGTGCCAGCAGCCTCCGGGGGGCTTCTAACACCATATATTTT. It encodes CASSLRGASNTIYF.

Only a few counts were recorded for this clonotype. In nucleotides, the CDR3 is TGCAGTGCTAGTGGGGGACAGGGGGCCGGGGAGCTGTTTTTT. It codes for CSASGGQGAGELFF. The chain has TRBV20-1 and TRBJ2-2, with 11 bases that match TRBD1. J gave up 6 bases and V 3 bases, and 3 bases lay outside the gene matches. CDR3 size: 14 residues. Germline V gene data show CDR1 as DFQATT and CDR2 as SNEGSKA (reference sequence).

The CDR3 DNA sequence: TGTGCCAGCAGTGATACTCCTCGCGGGACCCAGTACTTC. Protein sequence: CASSDTPRGTQYF. This chain joins TRBV2 and TRBJ2-5; D gene ambiguous. The CDR3 spans 13 residues. Trimming stripped 3 bases from V and 7 bases from J, with 12 bases between. Looked up from germline, CDR1 is SNHLY and CDR2 is FYNNEI.

The chain is built from TRBV4-2 and TRBJ1-1; D is possibly TRBD1 (6 bases). The germline V gene has CDR1 LGHNA and CDR2 YNFKEQ. This CDR3 spans 15 amino acids. The V end was cut by 2 bases, the J end by 0 bases, with 10 bases between. CDR3 in amino acids: CASSQWDTLNTEAFF. CDR3 DNA sequence: TGTGCCAGCAGCCAATGGGACACCTTGAACACTGAAGCTTTCTTT.